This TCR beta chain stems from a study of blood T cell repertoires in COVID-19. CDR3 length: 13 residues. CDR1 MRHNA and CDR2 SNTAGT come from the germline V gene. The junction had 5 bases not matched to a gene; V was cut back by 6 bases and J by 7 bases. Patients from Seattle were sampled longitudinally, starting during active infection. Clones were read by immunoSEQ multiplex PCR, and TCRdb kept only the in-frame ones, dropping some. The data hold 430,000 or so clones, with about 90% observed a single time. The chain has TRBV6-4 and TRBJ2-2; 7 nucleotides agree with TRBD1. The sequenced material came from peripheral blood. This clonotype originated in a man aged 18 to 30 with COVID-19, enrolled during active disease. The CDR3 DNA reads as TGTGCCAGCAGCCAGGGGGAAGACGGGGAGCTGTTTTTT. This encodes CASSQGEDGELFF.